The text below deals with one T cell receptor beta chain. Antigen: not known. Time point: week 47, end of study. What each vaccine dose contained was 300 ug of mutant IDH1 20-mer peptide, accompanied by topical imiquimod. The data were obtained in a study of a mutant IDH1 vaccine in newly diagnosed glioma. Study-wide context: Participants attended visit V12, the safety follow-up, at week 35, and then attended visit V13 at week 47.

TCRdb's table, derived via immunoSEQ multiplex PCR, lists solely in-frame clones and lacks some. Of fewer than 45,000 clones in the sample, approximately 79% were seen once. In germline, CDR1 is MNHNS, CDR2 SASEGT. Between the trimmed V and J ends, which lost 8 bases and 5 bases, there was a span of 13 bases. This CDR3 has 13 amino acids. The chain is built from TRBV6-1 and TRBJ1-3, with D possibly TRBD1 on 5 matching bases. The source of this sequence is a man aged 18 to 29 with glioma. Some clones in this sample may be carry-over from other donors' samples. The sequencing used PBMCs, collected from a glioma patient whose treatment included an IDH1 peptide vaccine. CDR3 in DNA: TGTGCCAGCGGGGCAGGGATGAGAAACACCATATATTTT. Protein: CASGAGMRNTIYF.